This T cell receptor (beta chain) was sequenced during a study of identical twins. The V gene end was trimmed by 6 bases and the J gene end by 0 bases; junction bases not matched to a gene: 8. Germline assignment: CDR1 SQVTM and CDR2 ANQGSEA. CDR3 length equals 15 residues. As for this clonotype: Its antigen is undetermined.

Study results and limitations: Model-predicted out-of-frame TCR alpha sharing fell below observed values in monozygotic twins.

TCRdb called the 5' RACE reads again in MiXCR, with one record for every CDR3 protein. The data hold 520,000 or so distinct CDR3 sequences, with 22% observed a single time. In addition, the sample was reused for a study of T cells expressing NK-cell markers. That source adds: The authors derived TCR beta repertoires from sorted CD3+CD56+NKG2C+, CD3+CD56+NKG2C- and CD3+CD56-NKG2C+ T cells. In several donors, dominant clonotypes made up about 25-60.1% of CD3+CD56-NKG2C+ cells.

Sequencing input: CD4+ T cells sorted from blood. The J gene is TRBJ1-1, the V gene TRBV29-1, with 9 bases identical to TRBD1. The TCR comes from a young woman in good health. This CDR3 is CSVAGTGRMNTEAFF. The CDR3, as DNA: TGCAGCGTGGCCGGGACAGGGAGAATGAACACTGAAGCTTTCTTT.